This T cell receptor beta chain was sequenced for a study of T cell repertoires in cytomegalovirus infection. Notes on this clonotype: What it recognizes is unknown.

The CDR3 is made up of 14 amino acids. Trimming took 0 bases from V and 5 from J, leaving 10 bases between them. CDR1 is SGHTA, CDR2 FQGNSA, per germline. TCRdb processed the reads anew with MiXCR; each CDR3 protein has one entry. There are nearly 700,000 distinct CDR3 sequences in the sample; 30% to 40% occur only once, and 18% lies in the top ten. The rearrangement uses TRBV7-2 and TRBJ2-5, with no clear D. The TCR originated in a human donor in good health (CMV status not recorded). Some clones in this sample may be carry-over from other donors' samples. The specimen was cultured PBMCs, collected from culture after CMV antigen stimulation. CDR3: CASSLAMVSETQYF. The CDR3 DNA reads TGTGCCAGCAGCTTAGCTATGGTTTCGGAGACCCAGTACTTC.